The 17 T cell receptor beta chains presented below share a single source sample, sequenced in a study of neurological immune-mediated disorders (dated by TCRdb to the late 2010s). Receptor libraries were prepared by 5' RACE. Sequencing was performed on an Illumina HiSeq 2500. TCRdb reprocessing: public reads trimmed at Q25 with fastp, clones called with MiXCR, in-frame beta chains kept. Each entry is one CDR3 protein sequence, shown with its most common DNA and genes. Recorded for this sample are tens of thousands of distinct CDR3 sequences; 2% to 2.5% of them occurred a single time. The ten largest account for about 3% of the sample. Sequenced input: PBMCs. The source is a man aged 45-65 years with multiple sclerosis.

There are many counts of this clonotype. The V gene is TRBV5-1, the J gene TRBJ2-7, with D possibly being TRBD1 (6 bases). Germline values: CDR1 SGHRS, CDR2 YFSETQ. Trimming pared 3 bases from V and 2 bases from J, leaving 9 bases between. The CDR3 totals 13 residues. CDR3 sequence: CASSSAGAYEQYF. CDR3 DNA: TGCGCCAGCAGCTCCGCAGGGGCCTACGAGCAGTACTTC. The whole variable domain, filled in from reference TRBV5-1 and TRBJ2-7, reads KAGVTQTPRYLIKTRGQQVTLSCSPISGHRSVSWYQQTPGQGLQFLFEYFSETQRNKGNFPGRFSGRQFSNSRSEMNVSTLELGDSALYLCASSSAGAYEQYFGPGTRLTVT.

This clonotype has a count of ten or more. The gene calls are TRBV5-1 and TRBJ1-2; D perhaps matches TRBD1 (6 bases). The CDR3 contains 15 residues. Trimming removed 4 bases from V and 3 bases from J, with 16 bases in between. The germline V gene has CDR1 SGHRS and CDR2 YFSETQ. This chain's CDR3 is CASSRTGARDYGYTF. The CDR3 nucleotides are TGCGCCAGCAGCCGGACGGGGGCTCGGGACTATGGCTACACCTTC.

This clonotype came up many times. This chain links TRBV10-2 with TRBJ2-7; D gene ambiguous. This CDR3 spans 15 amino acids. V was trimmed by 4 bases and J by 6 bases, leaving 19 bases between them. The V gene's germline CDR1 is WSHSY and CDR2 SAAADI. CDR3 loop: CASSGTVQYHREQYF. The CDR3 DNA sequence: TGCGCCAGCAGTGGGACCGTTCAATACCACCGCGAGCAGTACTTC.

Many counts were recorded for this clonotype. This sequence joins TRBV9 and TRBJ2-3; 9 positions match TRBD2. The CDR3 runs to 15 residues. In germline, CDR1 is SGDLS, CDR2 YYNGEE. The V gene end was trimmed by 4 bases and the J gene end by 5 bases; junction bases not matched to a gene: 8. The CDR3 is CASSTRSSGGDTQYF. The DNA for the CDR3 is TGTGCCAGCAGCACCCGGAGTAGCGGGGGAGATACGCAGTATTTT.

In this sample, this clonotype turned up many times. V and J are TRBV12-5 and TRBJ2-3; D uncertain. Trimming removed 0 bases from V and 2 bases from J, with 12 bases in between. The CDR3 contains 16 residues. Germline V lookup: CDR1 LGHNT, CDR2 FRNRAP. This chain's CDR3 is CASGLVEVRVTDTQYF. The CDR3 nucleotides are TGTGCTAGTGGTTTGGTAGAGGTACGGGTCACAGATACGCAGTATTTT.

The table lists this clonotype with many counts. The V call is TRBV12-3 or TRBV12-4, the J call TRBJ2-1; D is perhaps TRBD2 (6 bases). Trimming stripped 2 bases from V and 4 bases from J, with 12 bases between. CDR3 size: 15 residues. The CDR3 DNA is TGTGCCAGCAGTTTATCGGCGGGAACTTACAATGAGCAGTTCTTC. Encoded protein: CASSLSAGTYNEQFF.

This clonotype turned up a few times. V usage is TRBV6-4 and J usage is TRBJ2-2; 7 positions agree with TRBD1. Per the germline V gene, CDR1 is MRHNA and CDR2 is SNTAGT. CDR3 length: 14 residues. The trim removed 8 bases at V and 5 bases at J, leaving 8 bases unmatched. CDR3: CASRLLQGTGELFF. CDR3 in DNA: TGTGCCAGCCGTCTATTACAGGGGACCGGGGAGCTGTTTTTT.

Ten or more counts support this clonotype. The chain employs TRBV20-1 and TRBJ1-1; 7 nucleotides agree with TRBD1. This CDR3 contains 14 residues. Germline CDR1 and CDR2: DFQATT and SNEGSKA (reference sequence). Trimming cost V 2 bases and J 1 base; bases outside gene matches: 4. DNA for the CDR3: TGCAGTGCTAGACCAGGGGGTGCGAACACTGAAGCTTTCTTT. Translating it yields CSARPGGANTEAFF.

At least ten counts were recorded for this clonotype. The V gene is TRBV4-3, the J gene TRBJ2-1; 11 bases match TRBD1. After removal of 3 bases from V and 4 bases from J, the junction contained 5 bases not matched to a gene. There are 16 residues in the CDR3. Germline V lookup: CDR1 LGHNA, CDR2 YSLEER. As DNA, the CDR3 is TGCGCCAGCAGCCATGAACGGGACAGGGGGTACAATGAGCAGTTCTTC. Translation gives CASSHERDRGYNEQFF.

This clonotype was observed many times. The rearrangement joins TRBV20-1 to TRBJ2-6, with TRBD1 identical over 8 bases. This CDR3 spans 18 amino acids. Germline trimming cut 2 bases from V and 4 bases from J; bases unmatched to any gene: 13. CDR1 DFQATT and CDR2 SNEGSKA come from the germline V gene (reference sequence). The chain's CDR3 is CSARRSGQARSGANVLTF. The CDR3 DNA reads TGCAGTGCTAGACGATCGGGACAGGCACGCTCCGGGGCCAACGTCCTGACTTTC.

This clonotype came up many times. Relative to the germline gene, one junction end is altered; a read error may explain this. The gene calls are TRBV2 and TRBJ2-1, with 7 bases fitting TRBD2. The germline V gene has CDR1 SNHLY and CDR2 FYNNEI. The CDR3 runs to 10 residues. CDR3: CATRGGDWIF. CDR3 DNA sequence: TGTGCCACCCGGGGAGGGGATTGGATCTTC.

This clonotype was observed a few times. V gene TRBV20-1 combines with J gene TRBJ2-5, with no clear D. Trimming shortened V by 0 bases and J by 5 bases, and 13 bases separated the two germline ends. The length of the CDR3 is 14 residues. Germline CDR1 is DFQATT and CDR2 is SNEGSKA (reference sequence). DNA of the CDR3: TGCAGTGCTAGAGATTTCTCCCTGAGTGAGACCCAGTACTTC. This gives the protein CSARDFSLSETQYF.

The rearrangement links TRBV18 to TRBJ1-2; TRBD1 aligns across 8 bases. J lost 5 bases, V lost 4 bases, and 6 bases had no gene match. Germline V lookup: CDR1 KGHSH, CDR2 LQKENI. The CDR3 consists of 14 residues. In DNA form, the CDR3 reads TGTGCCAGCTCACTAGACAGGGGAAGTTATGGCTACACCTTC. Its protein is CASSLDRGSYGYTF.

At least ten counts were recorded for this clonotype. The chain links TRBV10-3 to TRBJ2-1; TRBD2 matches 9 bases. V lost 0 bases, J lost 6 bases, and 3 bases stayed unmatched. The CDR3 runs 15 residues. The germline V gene encodes CDR1 ENHRY and CDR2 SYGVKD. For the CDR3, the DNA is TGTGCCATCAGTGAGTCTAGCGGGGGAGTCAATGAGCAGTTCTTC. The encoded protein is CAISESSGGVNEQFF.

In its sample, this clonotype was seen many times. The chain couples TRBV5-1 to TRBJ2-3; D ambiguous. The CDR3 totals 15 residues. Germline CDR1 and CDR2: SGHRS and YFSETQ. Between the trimmed V and J ends, which lost 6 bases and 2 bases, there was a span of 16 bases. CDR3 DNA: TGCGCCAGCACCCCCGTTGGGGTCATCACAGATACGCAGTATTTT. It yields the protein CASTPVGVITDTQYF. Full variable domain (outside the CDR3, taken from reference TRBV5-1 and TRBJ2-3): KAGVTQTPRYLIKTRGQQVTLSCSPISGHRSVSWYQQTPGQGLQFLFEYFSETQRNKGNFPGRFSGRQFSNSRSEMNVSTLELGDSALYLCASTPVGVITDTQYFGPGTRLTVL.

In its sample, this clonotype was seen many times. The DNA of the CDR3 is TGCGCCAGCAGCATGCGCGTGGGGGACTATGGCTACACCTTC. It is translated as CASSMRVGDYGYTF. This chain connects TRBV5-1 to TRBJ1-2, with a weak D call TRBD1 (5 bases). Per the germline V gene, CDR1 is SGHRS and CDR2 is YFSETQ. Trimming stripped 4 bases from V and 3 bases from J, with 13 bases between. The CDR3 covers 14 residues.

This clonotype has a count of ten or more. The chain links TRBV5-1 to TRBJ2-1, with D perhaps given as TRBD1 or TRBD2 (5 bases each). The germline V gene encodes CDR1 SGHRS and CDR2 YFSETQ. Trimming left V 3 bases short and J 3 bases short, with 13 bases between. This CDR3 is 15 amino acids long. CDR3 protein: CASSSDTRGYNEQFF. CDR3 coding DNA: TGCGCCAGCAGCTCGGACACGAGGGGCTACAATGAGCAGTTCTTC.